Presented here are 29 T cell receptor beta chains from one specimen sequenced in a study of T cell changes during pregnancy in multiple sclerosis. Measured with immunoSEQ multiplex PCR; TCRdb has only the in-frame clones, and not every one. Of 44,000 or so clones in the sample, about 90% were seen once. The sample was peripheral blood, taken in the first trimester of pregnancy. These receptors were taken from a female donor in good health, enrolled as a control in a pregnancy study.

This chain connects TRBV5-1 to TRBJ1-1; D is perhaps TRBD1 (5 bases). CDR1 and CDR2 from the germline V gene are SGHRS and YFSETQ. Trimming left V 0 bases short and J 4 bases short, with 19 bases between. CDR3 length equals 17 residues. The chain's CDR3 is CASSLGQLNPPGTEAFF. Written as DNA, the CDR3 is TGCGCCAGCAGCTTGGGACAGCTTAACCCACCGGGCACTGAAGCTTTCTTT.

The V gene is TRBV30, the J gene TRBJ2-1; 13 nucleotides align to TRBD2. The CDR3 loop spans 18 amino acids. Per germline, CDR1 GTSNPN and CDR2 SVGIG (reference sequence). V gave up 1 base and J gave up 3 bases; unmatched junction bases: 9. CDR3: CAWSGGELAGGSYNEQFF. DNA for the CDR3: TGTGCCTGGAGTGGGGGCGAACTAGCGGGGGGGAGCTACAATGAGCAGTTCTTC.

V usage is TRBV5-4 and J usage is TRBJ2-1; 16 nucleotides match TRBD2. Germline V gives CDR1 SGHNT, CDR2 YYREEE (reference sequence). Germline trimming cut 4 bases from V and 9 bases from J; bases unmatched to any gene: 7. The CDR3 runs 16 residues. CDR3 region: CASSRGLAGGRSEQFF. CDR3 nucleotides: TGTGCCAGCAGCCGGGGACTAGCGGGGGGGCGTAGTGAGCAGTTCTTC.

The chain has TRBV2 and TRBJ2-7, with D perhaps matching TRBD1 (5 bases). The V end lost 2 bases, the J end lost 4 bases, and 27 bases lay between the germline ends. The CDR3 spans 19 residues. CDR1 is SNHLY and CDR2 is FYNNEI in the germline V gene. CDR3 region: CASSESTDTATTNEYEQYF. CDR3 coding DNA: TGTGCCAGCAGTGAATCGACAGATACCGCCACCACAAACGAATACGAGCAGTACTTC.

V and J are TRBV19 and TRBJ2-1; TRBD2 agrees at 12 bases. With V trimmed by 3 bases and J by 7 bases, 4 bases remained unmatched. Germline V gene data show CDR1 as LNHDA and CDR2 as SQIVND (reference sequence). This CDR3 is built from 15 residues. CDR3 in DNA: TGTGCCAGTAGTATCCGGACTAGCGGGAAGAATGAGCAGTTCTTC. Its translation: CASSIRTSGKNEQFF.

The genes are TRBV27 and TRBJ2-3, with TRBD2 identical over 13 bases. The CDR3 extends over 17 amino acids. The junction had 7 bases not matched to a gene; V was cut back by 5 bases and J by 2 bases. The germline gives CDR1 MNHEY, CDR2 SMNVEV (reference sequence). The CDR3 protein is CASSPGTSGEYTDTQYF. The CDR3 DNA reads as TGTGCCAGCAGTCCCGGGACTAGCGGGGAGTACACAGATACGCAGTATTTT.

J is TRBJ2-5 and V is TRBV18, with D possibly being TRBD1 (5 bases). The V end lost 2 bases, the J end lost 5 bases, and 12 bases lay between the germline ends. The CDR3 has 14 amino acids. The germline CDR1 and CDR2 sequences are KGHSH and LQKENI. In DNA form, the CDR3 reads TGTGCCAGCTCACCATCCCAGGGTTTCGAGACCCAGTACTTC. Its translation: CASSPSQGFETQYF.

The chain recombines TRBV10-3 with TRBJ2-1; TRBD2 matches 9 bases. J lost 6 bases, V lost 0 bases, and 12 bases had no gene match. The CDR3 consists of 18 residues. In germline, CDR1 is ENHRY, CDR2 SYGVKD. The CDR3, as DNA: TGTGCCATCAGTGAGTCACGTGTGGGCGGGAGGGCCACCAATGAGCAGTTCTTC. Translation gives CAISESRVGGRATNEQFF.

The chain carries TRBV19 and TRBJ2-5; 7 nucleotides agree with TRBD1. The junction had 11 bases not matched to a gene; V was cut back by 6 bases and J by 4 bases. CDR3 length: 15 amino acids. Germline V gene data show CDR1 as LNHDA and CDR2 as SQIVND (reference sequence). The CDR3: CASRSAGGERETQYF. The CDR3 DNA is TGTGCCAGTAGATCAGCAGGGGGTGAACGAGAGACCCAGTACTTC. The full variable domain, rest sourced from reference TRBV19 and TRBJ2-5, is DGGITQSPKYLFRKEGQNVTLSCEQNLNHDAMYWYRQDPGQGLRLIYYSQIVNDFQKGDIAEGYSVSREKKESFPLTVTSAQKNPTAFYLCASRSAGGERETQYFGPGTRLLVL.

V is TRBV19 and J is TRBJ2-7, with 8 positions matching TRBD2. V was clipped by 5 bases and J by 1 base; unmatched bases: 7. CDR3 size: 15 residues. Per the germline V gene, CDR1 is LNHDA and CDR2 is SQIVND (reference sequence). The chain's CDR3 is CASSDRASGSYEQYF. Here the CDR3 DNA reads TGTGCCAGTAGTGATCGGGCTAGCGGGTCCTACGAGCAGTACTTC.

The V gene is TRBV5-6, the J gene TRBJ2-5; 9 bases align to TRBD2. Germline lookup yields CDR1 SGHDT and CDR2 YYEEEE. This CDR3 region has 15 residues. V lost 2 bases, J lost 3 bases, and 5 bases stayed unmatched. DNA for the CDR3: TGTGCCAGCAGCTTCCAACTAGCGGGTGAAGAGACCCAGTACTTC. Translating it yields CASSFQLAGEETQYF.

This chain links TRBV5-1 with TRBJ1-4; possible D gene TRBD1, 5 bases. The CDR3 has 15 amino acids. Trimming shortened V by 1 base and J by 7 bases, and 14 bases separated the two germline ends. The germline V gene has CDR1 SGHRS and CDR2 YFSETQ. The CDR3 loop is CASSLTGVLGEKLFF. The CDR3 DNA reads TGCGCCAGCAGCTTGACGGGGGTCCTGGGTGAAAAACTGTTTTTT.

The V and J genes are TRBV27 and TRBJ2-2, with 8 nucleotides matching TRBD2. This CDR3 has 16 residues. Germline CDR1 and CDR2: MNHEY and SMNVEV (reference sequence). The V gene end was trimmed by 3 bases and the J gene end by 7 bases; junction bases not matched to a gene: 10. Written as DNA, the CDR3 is TGTGCCAGCAGTTTGCGCAGCGGGAGTAGTAGCGGGGAGCTGTTTTTT. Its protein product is CASSLRSGSSSGELFF.

This CDR3 reads CASSPLAEETQYF. The CDR3 DNA reads TGTGCCAGCTCACCGCTAGCGGAAGAGACCCAGTACTTC. The V call is TRBV18, the J call TRBJ2-5; 7 bases align to TRBD2. This CDR3 comprises 13 residues. Trimming cost V 3 bases and J 3 bases; bases outside gene matches: 1. Per the germline V gene, CDR1 is KGHSH and CDR2 is LQKENI.

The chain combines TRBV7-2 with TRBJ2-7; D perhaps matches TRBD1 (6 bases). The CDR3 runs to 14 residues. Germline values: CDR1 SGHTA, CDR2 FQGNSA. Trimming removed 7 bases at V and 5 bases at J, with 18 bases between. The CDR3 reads CASTVKGVRDEQYF. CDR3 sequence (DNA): TGTGCCAGCACTGTTAAGGGGGTGAGGGACGAGCAGTACTTC.

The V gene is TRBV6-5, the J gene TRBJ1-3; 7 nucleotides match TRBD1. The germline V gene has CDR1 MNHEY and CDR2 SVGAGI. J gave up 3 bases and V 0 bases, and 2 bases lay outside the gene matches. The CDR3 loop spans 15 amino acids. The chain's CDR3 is CASSYSTGSGNTIYF. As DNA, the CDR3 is TGTGCCAGCAGTTACTCGACAGGGAGTGGAAACACCATATATTTT.

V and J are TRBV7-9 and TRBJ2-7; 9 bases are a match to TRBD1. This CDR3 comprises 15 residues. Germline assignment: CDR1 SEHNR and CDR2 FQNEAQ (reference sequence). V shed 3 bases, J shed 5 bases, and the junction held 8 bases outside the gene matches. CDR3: CASSFSGQGSDEQYF. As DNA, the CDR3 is TGTGCCAGCAGCTTCTCCGGACAGGGGAGCGACGAGCAGTACTTC.

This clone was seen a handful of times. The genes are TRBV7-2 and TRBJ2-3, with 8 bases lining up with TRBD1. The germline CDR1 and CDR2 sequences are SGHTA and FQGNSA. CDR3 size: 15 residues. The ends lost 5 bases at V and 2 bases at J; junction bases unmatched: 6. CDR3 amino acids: CASSKRGQVTDTQYF. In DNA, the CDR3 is TGTGCCAGCAGCAAGAGGGGACAGGTCACAGATACGCAGTATTTT. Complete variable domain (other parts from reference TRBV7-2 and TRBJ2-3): GAGVSQSPSNKVTEKGKDVELRCDPISGHTALYWYRQSLGQGLEFLIYFQGNSAPDKSGLPSDRFSAERTGGSVSTLTIQRTQQEDSAVYLCASSKRGQVTDTQYFGPGTRLTVL.

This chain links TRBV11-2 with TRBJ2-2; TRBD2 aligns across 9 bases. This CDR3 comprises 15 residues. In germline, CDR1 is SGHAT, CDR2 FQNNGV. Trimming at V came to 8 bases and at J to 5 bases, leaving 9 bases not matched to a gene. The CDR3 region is CASASGTILTGELFF. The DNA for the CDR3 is TGTGCCAGCGCTAGCGGGACCATCTTAACCGGGGAGCTGTTTTTT.

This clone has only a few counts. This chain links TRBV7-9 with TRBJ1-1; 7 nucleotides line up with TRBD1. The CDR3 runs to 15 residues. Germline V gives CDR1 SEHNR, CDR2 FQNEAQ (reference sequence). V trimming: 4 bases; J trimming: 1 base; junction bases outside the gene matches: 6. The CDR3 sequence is CASSSDRLGNTEAFF. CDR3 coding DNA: TGTGCCAGCAGCTCGGACAGGCTAGGGAACACTGAAGCTTTCTTT. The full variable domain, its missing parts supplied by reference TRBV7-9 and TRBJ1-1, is DTGVSQNPRHKITKRGQNVTFRCDPISEHNRLYWYRQTLGQGPEFLTYFQNEAQLEKSRLLSDRFSAERPKGSFSTLEIQRTEQGDSAMYLCASSSDRLGNTEAFFGQGTRLTVV.

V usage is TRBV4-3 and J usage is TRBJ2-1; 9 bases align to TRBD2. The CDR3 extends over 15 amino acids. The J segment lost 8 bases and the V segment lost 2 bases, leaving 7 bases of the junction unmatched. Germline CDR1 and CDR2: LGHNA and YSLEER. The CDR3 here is CASSQTGLANHEQFF. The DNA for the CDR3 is TGCGCCAGCAGCCAAACCGGACTAGCGAACCATGAGCAGTTCTTC.

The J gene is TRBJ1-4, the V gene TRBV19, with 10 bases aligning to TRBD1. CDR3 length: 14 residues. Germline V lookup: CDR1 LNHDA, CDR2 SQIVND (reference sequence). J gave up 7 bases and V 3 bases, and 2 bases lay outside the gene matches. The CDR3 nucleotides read TGTGCCAGTAGTATGACAGGGGGCAGTGAAAAACTGTTTTTT. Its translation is CASSMTGGSEKLFF.

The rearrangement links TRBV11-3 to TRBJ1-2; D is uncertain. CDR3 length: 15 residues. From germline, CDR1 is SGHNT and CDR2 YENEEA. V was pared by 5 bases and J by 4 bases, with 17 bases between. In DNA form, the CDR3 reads TGTGCCAGCAGCGCGAACGCTGGGCAGAGCTATGGCTACACCTTC. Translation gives CASSANAGQSYGYTF. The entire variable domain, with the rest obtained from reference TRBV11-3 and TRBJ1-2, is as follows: EAGVVQSPRYKIIEKKQPVAFWCNPISGHNTLYWYLQNLGQGPELLIRYENEEAVDDSQLPKDRFSAERLKGVDSTLKIQPAELGDSAVYLCASSANAGQSYGYTFGSGTRLTVV.

Written as DNA, the CDR3 is TGTGCCAGCAGCTCTGGGAGGGGGGGAAATTCACCCCTCCACTTT. It codes for CASSSGRGGNSPLHF. The J gene is TRBJ1-6, the V gene TRBV7-6; D is perhaps TRBD1 (6 bases). The CDR3 spans 15 residues. Germline-derived CDR1 and CDR2 are SGHVS and FNYEAQ. V gave up 4 bases and J gave up 7 bases, with 14 bases separating them.

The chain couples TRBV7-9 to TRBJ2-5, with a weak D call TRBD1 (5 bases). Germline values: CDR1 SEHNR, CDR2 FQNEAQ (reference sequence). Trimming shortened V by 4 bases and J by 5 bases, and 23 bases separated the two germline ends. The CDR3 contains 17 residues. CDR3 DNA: TGTGCCAGCAGCTCCCACGCGGAATTGACAGATCGGGAGACCCAGTACTTC. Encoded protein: CASSSHAELTDRETQYF.

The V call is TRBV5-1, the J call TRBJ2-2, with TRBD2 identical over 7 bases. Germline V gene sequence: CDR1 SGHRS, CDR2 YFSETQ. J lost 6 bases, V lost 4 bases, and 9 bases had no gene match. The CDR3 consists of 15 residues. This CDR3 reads CASSHLAGEAGELFF. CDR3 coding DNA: TGCGCCAGCAGCCATCTGGCGGGAGAGGCCGGGGAGCTGTTTTTT.

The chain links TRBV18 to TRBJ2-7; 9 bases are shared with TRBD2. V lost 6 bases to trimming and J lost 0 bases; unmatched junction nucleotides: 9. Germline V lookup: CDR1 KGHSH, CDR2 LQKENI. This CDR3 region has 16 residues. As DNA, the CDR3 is TGTGCCAGCTCGCCTCCGGGACTAGCAGGCTCCTACGAGCAGTACTTC. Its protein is CASSPPGLAGSYEQYF.

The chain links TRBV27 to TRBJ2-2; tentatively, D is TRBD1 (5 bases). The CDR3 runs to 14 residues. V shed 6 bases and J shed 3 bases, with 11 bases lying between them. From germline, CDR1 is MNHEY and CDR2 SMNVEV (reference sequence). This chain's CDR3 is CASRARADTGELFF. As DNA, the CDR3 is TGTGCCAGCAGGGCCAGGGCGGACACCGGGGAGCTGTTTTTT.

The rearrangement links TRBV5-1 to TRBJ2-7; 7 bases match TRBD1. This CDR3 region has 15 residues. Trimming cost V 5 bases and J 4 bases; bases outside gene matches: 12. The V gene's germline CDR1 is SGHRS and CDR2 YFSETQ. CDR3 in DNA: TGCGCCAGCAGTTATTATTCCACAGGGGCTTACGAGCAGTACTTC. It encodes CASSYYSTGAYEQYF.